This T cell receptor (beta chain) was captured by sequencing in a study of blood T cell repertoires in COVID-19. Study overall: Whether acute or convalescent, the COVID-19 samples came from the United States, Italy and Spain.

This clone has a handful of counts. As originally analysed: Amplification of reference gene primers provided the estimated nucleated cell counts. Clones were read by immunoSEQ multiplex PCR, and TCRdb kept only the in-frame ones, dropping some. That table gives V, J and clone size, and the DNA gave D and trimming. The sample has about 47,000 clones, approximately 88% seen once. V lost 10 bases and J lost 4; bases outside the gene matches: 8. The germline V gene has CDR1 ENHRY and CDR2 SYGVKD. The CDR3 consists of 14 residues. The chain couples TRBV10-3 to TRBJ1-5; the match to TRBD1 covers 9 bases. The receptor was derived from a man aged 55 to 70 with active COVID-19. Material for sequencing was peripheral blood. CDR3 nucleotides: TGTGCCACGTGGGACAGGGCCCAGAATCAGCCCCAGCATTTT. Its translation: CATWDRAQNQPQHF.